This is a list of T cell receptor beta chains from one sample in a study of blood T cell repertoires in COVID-19. Assay used: immunoSEQ multiplex PCR; TCRdb lists only in-frame clones, some missing. The data contain about 200,000 clones, 84% of them singletons. The sample consisted of peripheral blood. Receptor source: a man aged 50-60 years with active or convalescent COVID-19. The CDR3 runs from the conserved cysteine through the conserved F or W. Each record gives: V gene, clone size, J gene, CDR3 protein. Size is stated for part of the rows, as once, few or many counts, or as a class when the clone is expanded.

v_gene: TRBV28
abundance: once
j_gene: TRBJ2-5
CDR3aa: CASSSIAGETQYF

v_gene: TRBV15
abundance: -
j_gene: TRBJ2-1
CDR3aa: CATSSPGTSGGNEQFF

v_gene: TRBV4-1
abundance: -
j_gene: TRBJ2-7
CDR3aa: CASSPGLAQYREQYF

v_gene: TRBV15
abundance: -
j_gene: TRBJ2-7
CDR3aa: CATSPAWGVGEQYF

v_gene: TRBV10-3
abundance: -
j_gene: TRBJ1-2
CDR3aa: CAISEGPGTGAYYGYTF

v_gene: TRBV29-1
abundance: -
j_gene: TRBJ2-1
CDR3aa: CSVEDEGGSSYNEQFF

v_gene: TRBV5-1
abundance: -
j_gene: TRBJ2-2
CDR3aa: CASAGQTYTGELFF

v_gene: TRBV7-2
abundance: -
j_gene: TRBJ1-1
CDR3aa: CASSLAHRLNTEAFF

v_gene: TRBV5-5
abundance: -
j_gene: TRBJ1-2
CDR3aa: CASSSTGTGESYGYTF

v_gene: TRBV5-5
abundance: -
j_gene: TRBJ1-1
CDR3aa: CASSLLSGSGTEAFF

v_gene: TRBV4-1
abundance: once
j_gene: TRBJ2-7
CDR3aa: CASSQDRVAGGGYEQYF

v_gene: TRBV10-3
abundance: once
j_gene: TRBJ2-3
CDR3aa: CAISDREDTQYF

v_gene: TRBV9
abundance: few
j_gene: TRBJ1-6
CDR3aa: CASSSGDGYNSPLHF

v_gene: TRBV9
abundance: -
j_gene: TRBJ2-3
CDR3aa: CASSSGVTDTQYF

v_gene: TRBV5-1
abundance: -
j_gene: TRBJ2-3
CDR3aa: CASSLAGRDTDTQYF

v_gene: TRBV2
abundance: -
j_gene: TRBJ1-1
CDR3aa: CAGDRDGSTEAFF

v_gene: TRBV19
abundance: -
j_gene: TRBJ2-2
CDR3aa: CASSHRDRGRIGELFF

v_gene: TRBV3-1/TRBV3-2
abundance: -
j_gene: TRBJ1-4
CDR3aa: CASSQDWGGREKLFF

v_gene: TRBV5-1
abundance: -
j_gene: TRBJ1-4
CDR3aa: CASRRTGQPNEKLFF

v_gene: TRBV5-1
abundance: -
j_gene: TRBJ2-6
CDR3aa: CASSFVGGSGANVLTF

v_gene: TRBV5-1
abundance: -
j_gene: TRBJ2-7
CDR3aa: CASSLEAGGGSYEQYF

v_gene: TRBV5-1
abundance: -
j_gene: TRBJ2-1
CDR3aa: CASSLAVAGEQFF

v_gene: TRBV11-2
abundance: -
j_gene: TRBJ2-3
CDR3aa: CASSLWRGPDTQYF

v_gene: TRBV9
abundance: -
j_gene: TRBJ2-7
CDR3aa: CASSVASGGYEQYF

v_gene: TRBV7-9
abundance: -
j_gene: TRBJ1-2
CDR3aa: CASSPGGGLNYGYTF

v_gene: TRBV7-9
abundance: -
j_gene: TRBJ2-3
CDR3aa: CASSLAAGSTDTQYF

v_gene: TRBV7-2
abundance: -
j_gene: TRBJ1-1
CDR3aa: CASSLGGGSEAFF

v_gene: TRBV28
abundance: -
j_gene: TRBJ1-1
CDR3aa: CASTSTGNTEAFF

v_gene: TRBV5-4
abundance: -
j_gene: TRBJ2-3
CDR3aa: CASSQDTTDTQYF

v_gene: TRBV4-1
abundance: -
j_gene: TRBJ1-5
CDR3aa: CASSLRTGGKQPQHF

v_gene: TRBV7-2
abundance: -
j_gene: TRBJ2-1
CDR3aa: CASSSQRQGNRFF

v_gene: TRBV23-1
abundance: -
j_gene: TRBJ2-4
CDR3aa: CASSQSRDGSLKNIQYF

v_gene: TRBV11-2
abundance: -
j_gene: TRBJ2-1
CDR3aa: CASSLELSGAWSYNEQFF

v_gene: TRBV7-2
abundance: -
j_gene: TRBJ1-2
CDR3aa: CASSSRDGGDGYTF

v_gene: TRBV5-1
abundance: -
j_gene: TRBJ2-1
CDR3aa: CASRPHTGDEQFF

v_gene: TRBV3-1/TRBV3-2
abundance: few
j_gene: TRBJ2-2
CDR3aa: CASSQVAGLPTGELFF

v_gene: TRBV3-1/TRBV3-2
abundance: -
j_gene: TRBJ1-1
CDR3aa: CASSQDLGGSNTEAFF

v_gene: TRBV14
abundance: -
j_gene: TRBJ1-2
CDR3aa: CASSRGAGGYGYTF

v_gene: TRBV7-2
abundance: -
j_gene: TRBJ2-3
CDR3aa: CASSLDYSSGVTTDTQYF

v_gene: TRBV28
abundance: -
j_gene: TRBJ1-5
CDR3aa: CASSLTRRYQPQHF

v_gene: TRBV10-3
abundance: -
j_gene: TRBJ2-1
CDR3aa: CAISHETSGSNEQFF

v_gene: TRBV20-1
abundance: -
j_gene: TRBJ1-3
CDR3aa: CSASMTGYGNTIYF

v_gene: TRBV10-3
abundance: -
j_gene: TRBJ1-3
CDR3aa: CAISPRPGQGVDTIYF

v_gene: TRBV30
abundance: -
j_gene: TRBJ1-4
CDR3aa: CAWRSIGSATNEKLFF